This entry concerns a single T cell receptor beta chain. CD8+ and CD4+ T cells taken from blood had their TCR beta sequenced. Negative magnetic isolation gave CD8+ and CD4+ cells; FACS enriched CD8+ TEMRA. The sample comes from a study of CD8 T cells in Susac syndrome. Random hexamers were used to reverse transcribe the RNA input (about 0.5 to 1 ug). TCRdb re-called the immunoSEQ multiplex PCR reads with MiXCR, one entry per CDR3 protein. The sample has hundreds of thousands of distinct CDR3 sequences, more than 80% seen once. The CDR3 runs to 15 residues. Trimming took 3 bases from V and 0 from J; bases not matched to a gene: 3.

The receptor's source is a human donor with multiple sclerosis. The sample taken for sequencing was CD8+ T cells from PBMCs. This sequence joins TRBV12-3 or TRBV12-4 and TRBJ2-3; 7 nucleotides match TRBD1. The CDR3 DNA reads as TGTGCCAGCAGTTTCTGGGACAGTAGCACAGATACGCAGTATTTT. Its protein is CASSFWDSSTDTQYF.